This T cell receptor beta chain stems from a study of blood T cell repertoires in COVID-19. For the study at large: Spain, Italy and the United States supplied samples that represented acute and convalescent COVID-19. PBMCs, B-cell-depleted T cells, or T cells were the source of the cDNA or gDNA that made up the material.

V was pared by 4 bases and J by 7 bases, with 19 bases between. The CDR3 runs 16 residues. Germline V CDR1 and CDR2: KGHSH, LQKENI. This clone was picked up a small number of times. In the source study's methods: Estimated nucleated cell counts came from reference gene primer amplification. Method: immunoSEQ multiplex PCR; TCRdb's copy keeps in-frame clones and lacks some. That table gives V, J and clone size, and the DNA gave D and trimming. The sample holds 150,000 or so clones, roughly 86% seen once. The clonotype comes from a woman aged 50 to 60 with acute or convalescent COVID-19. Sequencing used peripheral blood. The J gene is TRBJ1-4, the V gene TRBV18, with D perhaps matching TRBD1 (5 bases). The CDR3 DNA reads as TGTGCCAGCTCACTCTTGGAAGGGACCGGGGGTGAAAAACTGTTTTTT. Residues: CASSLLEGTGGEKLFF.